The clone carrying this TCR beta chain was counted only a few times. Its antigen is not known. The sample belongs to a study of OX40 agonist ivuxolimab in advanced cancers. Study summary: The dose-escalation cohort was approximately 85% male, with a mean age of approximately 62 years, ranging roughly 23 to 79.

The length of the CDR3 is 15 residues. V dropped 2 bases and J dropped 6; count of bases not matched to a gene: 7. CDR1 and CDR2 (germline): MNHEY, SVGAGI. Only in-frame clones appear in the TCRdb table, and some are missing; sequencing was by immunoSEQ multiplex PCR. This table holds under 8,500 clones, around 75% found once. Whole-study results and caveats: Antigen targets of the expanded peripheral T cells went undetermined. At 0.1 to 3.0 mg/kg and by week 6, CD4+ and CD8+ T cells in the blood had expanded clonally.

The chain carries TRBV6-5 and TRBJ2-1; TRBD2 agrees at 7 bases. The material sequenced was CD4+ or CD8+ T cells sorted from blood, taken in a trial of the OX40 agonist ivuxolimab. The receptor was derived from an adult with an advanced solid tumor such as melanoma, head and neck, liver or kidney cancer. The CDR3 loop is CASSYPGLDGNEQFF. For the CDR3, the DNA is TGTGCCAGCAGTTACCCCGGACTAGACGGCAATGAGCAGTTCTTC.